This T cell receptor (beta chain) was obtained from a study of blood T cell repertoires in COVID-19. Data came from immunoSEQ multiplex PCR; TCRdb stores just in-frame clones and leaves some out. The data contain about 130,000 clones, roughly 88% of them seen just once; the ten biggest clones take up about 4.4%. Participants reported their clinical history, and cohort assignment relied on those reports. This clone appeared a single time. The sequence was collected from a man in his fifties who had recovered from COVID-19. Sequenced input: PBMCs or T cells enriched from blood (not recorded which).

The CDR3 coding sequence is TGTGCCAGCAGCTGGAGTTCCGACAGTGAAGCTTTCTTT. This codes for CASSWSSDSEAFF. The V call is TRBV7-2, the J call TRBJ1-1; maybe TRBD1 (5 bases). CDR3 length: 13 residues. V was cut by 4 bases and J by 7 bases, with 13 bases left in between. The germline gives CDR1 SGHTA, CDR2 FQGNSA.